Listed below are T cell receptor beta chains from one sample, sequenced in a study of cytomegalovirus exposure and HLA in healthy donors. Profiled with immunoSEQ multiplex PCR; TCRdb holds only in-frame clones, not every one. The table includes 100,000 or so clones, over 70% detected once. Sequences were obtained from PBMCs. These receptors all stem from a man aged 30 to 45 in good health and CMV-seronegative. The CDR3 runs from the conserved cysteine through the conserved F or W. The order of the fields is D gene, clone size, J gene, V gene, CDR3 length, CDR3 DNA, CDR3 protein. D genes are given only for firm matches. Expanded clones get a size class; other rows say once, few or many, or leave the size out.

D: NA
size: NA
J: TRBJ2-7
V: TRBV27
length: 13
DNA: TGTGCCAGCAGTTTCCGGAGCTCCTACGAGCAGTACTTC
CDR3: CASSFRSSYEQYF

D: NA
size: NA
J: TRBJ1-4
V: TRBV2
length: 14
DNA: TGTGCCAGCGTCTTTCCAGGGAGGGATGAAAAACTGTTTTTT
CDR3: CASVFPGRDEKLFF

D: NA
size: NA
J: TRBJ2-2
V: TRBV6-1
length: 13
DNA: TGTGCCAGCAGCGATACAGGGACCGGGGAGCTGTTTTTT
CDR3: CASSDTGTGELFF

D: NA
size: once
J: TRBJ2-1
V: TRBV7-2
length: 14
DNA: TGTGCCAGCAGCCAGGGACTGGTCTACAATGAGCAGTTCTTC
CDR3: CASSQGLVYNEQFF

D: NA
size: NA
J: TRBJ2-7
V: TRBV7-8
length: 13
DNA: TGTGCCAGCAGCTCCAGCACCGGGTACGAGCAGTACTTC
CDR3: CASSSSTGYEQYF

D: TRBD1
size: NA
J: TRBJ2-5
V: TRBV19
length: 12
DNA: TGTGCCACTAGGGACAGACAAGAGACCCAGTACTTC
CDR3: CATRDRQETQYF

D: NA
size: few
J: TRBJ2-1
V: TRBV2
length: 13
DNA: TGTGCCAGCAGTGGCGGTCCATACAATGAGCAGTTCTTC
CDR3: CASSGGPYNEQFF

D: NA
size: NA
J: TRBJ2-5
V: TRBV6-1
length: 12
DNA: TGTGCCAGCAGTGCCGGGAGAGAGACCCAGTACTTC
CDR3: CASSAGRETQYF

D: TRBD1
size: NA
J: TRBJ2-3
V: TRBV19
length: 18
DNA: TGTGCCAGTAGTGTGGGGTTCGGGACAGGGGGCAGGACAGATACGCAGTATTTT
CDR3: CASSVGFGTGGRTDTQYF

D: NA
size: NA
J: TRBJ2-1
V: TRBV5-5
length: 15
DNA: TGTGCCAGCAGCCTGGGATTAGCGAGGAACAATGAGCAGTTCTTC
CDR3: CASSLGLARNNEQFF

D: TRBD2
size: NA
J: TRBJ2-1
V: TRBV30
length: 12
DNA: TGTGCCTGTAGCGGGGGGCGCAATGAGCAGTTCTTC
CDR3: CACSGGRNEQFF

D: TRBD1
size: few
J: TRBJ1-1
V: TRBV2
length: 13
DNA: TGTGCCAGCAGTCTGACAGGGGTGGGTGAAGCTTTCTTT
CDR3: CASSLTGVGEAFF

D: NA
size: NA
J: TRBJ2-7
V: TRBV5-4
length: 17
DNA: TGTGCCAGCAGCTTGGGAGGGGGGGCAGGTAGAAACTACGAGCAGTACTTC
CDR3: CASSLGGGAGRNYEQYF

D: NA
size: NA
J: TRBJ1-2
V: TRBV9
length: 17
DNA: TGTGCCAGCAGCGTATCCGCAGGAGGCGGTATGGGGGCTGGCTACACCTTC
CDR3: CASSVSAGGGMGAGYTF

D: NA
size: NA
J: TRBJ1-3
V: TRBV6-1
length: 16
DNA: TGTGCCAGCAGTGAATGGGGGGTCAGCTCTGGAAACACCATATATTTT
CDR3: CASSEWGVSSGNTIYF

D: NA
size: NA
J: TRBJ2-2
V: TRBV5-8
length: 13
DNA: TGTGCCAGCAGCTTGGTACAGTTCGGGGAGCTGTTTTTT
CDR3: CASSLVQFGELFF